This paragraph covers one T cell receptor (beta chain) sequence. Germline V gene data show CDR1 as SGDLS and CDR2 as YYNGEE. V dropped 4 bases and J dropped 1; count of bases not matched to a gene: 6. The CDR3 has 16 residues. The data were taken from a study of technical replicates of blood from four donors. Data came from immunoSEQ multiplex PCR; TCRdb stores just in-frame clones and leaves some out. Here the sample spans roughly 79,000 clones, almost 96% being singletons. The specimen was T cells isolated from PBMCs. This chain links TRBV9 with TRBJ2-2; 8 bases align to TRBD1. This receptor was obtained from a human donor in good health. The CDR3, as DNA: TGTGCCAGCAGCCCGCGGGGACAGGTGAACACCGGGGAGCTGTTTTTT. This encodes CASSPRGQVNTGELFF.